This passage covers 23 T cell receptor beta chains from one sample sequenced in a study of blood T cells in healthy people across ages. It was with a sample-barcoded 5' primer and a J-beta primer mix that a second PCR of roughly 7 to 12 cycles was run. MiXCR, applied by TCRdb to the 5' RACE reads, yields one record per CDR3 protein. Here the sample spans fewer than 1 million distinct CDR3 sequences, more than 40% being singletons. Sequences were obtained from blood. These receptors originate from a man aged 55 to 69 in good health.

This chain links TRBV29-1 with TRBJ2-5; TRBD2 matches 10 bases. Germline trimming cut 4 bases from V and 11 bases from J; bases unmatched to any gene: 19. CDR1 is SQVTM and CDR2 is ANQGSEA in the germline V gene. The length of the CDR3 is 16 residues. The CDR3 loop reads CSVVASGGNGLREQYF. CDR3 coding DNA: TGCAGCGTTGTGGCTAGCGGGGGAAATGGGTTAAGGGAGCAGTACTTC. Combining the CDR3 with reference TRBV29-1 and TRBJ2-5 gives the whole variable domain SAVISQKPSRDICQRGTSLTIQCQVDSQVTMMFWYRQQPGQSLTLIATANQGSEATYESGFVIDKFPISRPNLTFSTLTVSNMSPEDSSIYLCSVVASGGNGLREQYFGPGTRLLVL.

The rearrangement uses TRBV2 and TRBJ1-2; 7 nucleotides line up with TRBD1. From germline, CDR1 is SNHLY and CDR2 FYNNEI. The CDR3 has 14 residues. V lost 6 bases and J lost 1; bases outside the gene matches: 5. CDR3 sequence: CASRTGPDNYGYTF. The DNA for the CDR3 is TGTGCCAGCAGGACAGGGCCCGATAACTATGGCTACACCTTC.

This clonotype was seen at least ten times. The rearrangement links TRBV3-1 to TRBJ1-2, with unresolved D. V lost 0 bases and J 2 bases, leaving 4 bases between the germline ends. The CDR3 has 13 amino acids. Looked up from germline, CDR1 is LGHDT and CDR2 is YNNKEL (reference sequence). CDR3 nucleotides: TGTGCCAGCAGCCAAGAGGTGAACTATGGCTACACCTTC. Amino acid sequence: CASSQEVNYGYTF.

The J gene is TRBJ2-7, the V gene TRBV28; D possibly corresponds to TRBD1 (6 bases). V dropped 3 bases and J dropped 1 base, with 13 bases sitting between them. CDR3 length: 15 amino acids. Germline V gene sequence: CDR1 MDHEN, CDR2 SYDVKM. The CDR3 DNA reads as TGTGCCAGCAGTTTCCTAGACAGGAGATCCTACGAGCAGTACTTC. Its translation: CASSFLDRRSYEQYF.

This sequence joins TRBV20-1 and TRBJ1-2, with 11 positions matching TRBD1. J lost 3 bases, V lost 5 bases, and 5 bases had no gene match. Germline V CDR1 and CDR2: DFQATT, SNEGSKA (reference sequence). The CDR3 totals 14 residues. DNA for the CDR3: TGCAGTGCTGAGGGACAGGGGGTATACTATGGCTACACCTTC. This sequence encodes CSAEGQGVYYGYTF.

This sequence joins TRBV7-2 and TRBJ2-5; 11 nucleotides line up with TRBD2. Germline CDR1 is SGHTA and CDR2 is FQGNSA. The junction had 9 bases not matched to a gene; V was cut back by 1 base and J by 5 bases. The CDR3 is made up of 17 amino acids. CDR3 nucleotides: TGTGCCAGCAGCTTAGGTCTAGCGGGGGGCTACGGGGAGACCCAGTACTTC. This translates into CASSLGLAGGYGETQYF.

This clonotype was counted only a few times. The rearrangement joins TRBV3-1 to TRBJ2-3, with 10 bases matching TRBD2. Germline loops: CDR1 LGHDT, CDR2 YNNKEL (reference sequence). The CDR3 spans 17 residues. V was clipped by 2 bases and J by 1 base; unmatched bases: 6. This chain's CDR3 is CASSQLPSGGRTDTQYF. The DNA of the CDR3 is TGTGCCAGCAGCCAACTGCCTAGCGGGGGCCGCACAGATACGCAGTATTTT.

This clonotype has a handful of counts. The gene calls are TRBV27 and TRBJ2-4, with 8 bases matching TRBD1. The end of the DNA fits TRBJ2-7 better, so the J call may be wrong. Germline CDR1 and CDR2: MNHEY and SMNVEV (reference sequence). The CDR3 has 13 residues. CDR3 nucleotides: TGTGCCAGCAGCTTTGGACAGGGTGACGAGCAGTACTTC. The encoded protein is CASSFGQGDEQYF.

This clonotype appeared once. The rearrangement uses TRBV18 and TRBJ2-5, with 7 nucleotides matching TRBD2. The junction had 5 bases not matched to a gene; V was cut back by 3 bases and J by 4 bases. This CDR3 region has 14 residues. Germline values: CDR1 KGHSH, CDR2 LQKENI. The CDR3 coding sequence is TGTGCCAGCTCACCGGCTAGCGGCGGAGAGACCCAGTACTTC. Its protein is CASSPASGGETQYF.

In its sample, this clonotype was seen a few times. V is TRBV5-6 and J is TRBJ2-5, with 7 positions matching TRBD1. Germline CDR1 reads SGHDT; CDR2 reads YYEEEE. The CDR3 is made up of 14 amino acids. The J segment lost 11 bases and the V segment lost 2 bases, leaving 12 bases of the junction unmatched. CDR3 nucleotides: TGTGCCAGCAGCTTCACCGGACAGGTTCAGGAGCAGTACTTC. Translation gives CASSFTGQVQEQYF.

This clonotype was detected a few times. The rearrangement links TRBV24-1 to TRBJ2-1, with no clear D. The ends were cut back, 5 bases at V and 4 bases at J, with 8 bases in the middle. This CDR3 spans 13 amino acids. CDR1 and CDR2 from the germline V gene are KGHDR and SFDVKD. The CDR3 reads CATSAASYNEQFF. The CDR3, as DNA: TGTGCCACCAGTGCTGCGAGTTACAATGAGCAGTTCTTC.

Regarding this clonotype: This may stem from a read error, because a much larger clone lies one nucleotide away. V and J are TRBV6-2 or TRBV6-3 and TRBJ2-7; TRBD1 might be the D (6 bases). Per the germline V gene, CDR1 is MNHEY and CDR2 is SVGEGT. The CDR3 length is 14 residues. V lost 5 bases to trimming and J lost 7 bases, with 18 bases between them. The CDR3: CASSPGQRHNEQYF. CDR3 nucleotides: TGTGCCAGCAGTCCTGGACAGCGCCACAATGAGCAGTACTTC.

A few counts support this clonotype. This rearrangement joins TRBV2 to TRBJ2-7; 9 bases line up with TRBD1. The CDR3 is 13 residues long. Germline loops: CDR1 SNHLY, CDR2 FYNNEI. Trimming at V came to 10 bases and at J to 3 bases, leaving 7 bases not matched to a gene. The CDR3 here is CAKHRDRDYEQYF. The CDR3 bases are TGTGCCAAGCACCGGGACAGGGACTACGAGCAGTACTTC.

The chain recombines TRBV7-9 with TRBJ2-7; D unclear. This CDR3 has 13 residues. Looked up from germline, CDR1 is SEHNR and CDR2 is FQNEAQ (reference sequence). V was cut by 5 bases and J by 4 bases, with 12 bases left in between. CDR3 amino acids: CASSPQYRYEQYF. The DNA of the CDR3 is TGTGCCAGCAGCCCCCAATATCGTTACGAGCAGTACTTC. Based on the CDR3 plus reference TRBV7-9 and TRBJ2-7, the full variable domain is DTGVSQNPRHKITKRGQNVTFRCDPISEHNRLYWYRQTLGQGPEFLTYFQNEAQLEKSRLLSDRFSAERPKGSFSTLEIQRTEQGDSAMYLCASSPQYRYEQYFGPGTRLTVT.

There are a few counts of this clonotype. The V call is TRBV7-9, the J call TRBJ1-2; D gene uncertain. The CDR3 runs to 14 residues. Germline assignment: CDR1 SEHNR and CDR2 FQNEAQ (reference sequence). V dropped 1 base and J dropped 2 bases, with 8 bases sitting between them. The CDR3 DNA reads TGTGCCAGCAGCTTAGACAGTCTCAACTATGGCTACACCTTC. This encodes CASSLDSLNYGYTF.

The chain joins TRBV29-1 to TRBJ2-7; TRBD1 matches 9 bases. V shed 4 bases and J 5 bases; nucleotides not matched to a gene: 3. The V gene's germline CDR1 is SQVTM and CDR2 ANQGSEA. This CDR3 is built from 12 residues. Here the CDR3 DNA reads TGCAGCGTTGCGGGACAGGGCCACGAGCAGTACTTC. Translation gives CSVAGQGHEQYF.

In regard to this clonotype: One end of the junction fails to match germline, which may point to a read error. This chain links TRBV9 with TRBJ2-5; D gene ambiguous. Germline V gene data show CDR1 as SGDLS and CDR2 as YYNGEE. There are 16 residues in the CDR3. CDR3 amino acids: CPSSVSGARAQETQYF. The CDR3 DNA reads as TGTCCCAGCAGCGTATCCGGAGCCCGGGCCCAAGAGACCCAGTACTTC.

This sequence joins TRBV7-2 and TRBJ1-5, with TRBD1 matching over 7 bases. Germline CDR1 reads SGHTA; CDR2 reads FQGNSA. V dropped 1 base and J dropped 6; count of bases not matched to a gene: 18. This CDR3 comprises 19 residues. CDR3 sequence reads: CASSLEGGAAHRTGQPQHF. As DNA, the CDR3 is TGTGCCAGCAGCTTAGAGGGCGGGGCAGCCCATAGGACAGGTCAGCCCCAGCATTTT.

This clonotype has only a few counts. V and J are TRBV5-6 and TRBJ2-7, with D perhaps being TRBD1 or TRBD2 (7 bases each). V shed 4 bases and J shed 0 bases, with 20 bases lying between them. Germline CDR1 SGHDT, CDR2 YYEEEE. The CDR3 extends over 17 amino acids. The CDR3 bases are TGTGCCAGCAGCCTCAGGGGGAGGGGTCAACGCTCCTACGAGCAGTACTTC. Its protein product is CASSLRGRGQRSYEQYF. Looking up the rest from reference TRBV5-6 and TRBJ2-7 gives the full variable domain: DAGVTQSPTHLIKTRGQQVTLRCSPKSGHDTVSWYQQALGQGPQFIFQYYEEEERQRGNFPDRFSGHQFPNYSSELNVNALLLGDSALYLCASSLRGRGQRSYEQYFGPGTRLTVT.

The V call is TRBV29-1, the J call TRBJ1-2; D perhaps matches TRBD1 (6 bases). This CDR3 comprises 14 residues. Trimming left V 3 bases short and J 3 bases short, with 14 bases between. Per the germline V gene, CDR1 is SQVTM and CDR2 is ANQGSEA. The CDR3 DNA reads as TGCAGCGTTGATTTGGGACAAATATACTATGGCTACACCTTC. This encodes CSVDLGQIYYGYTF.

A remark on this clonotype: A much larger clone differs from this one at a single base, so this may be a read error. V gene TRBV29-1 combines with J gene TRBJ2-1; D perhaps matches TRBD1 (6 bases). The CDR3 consists of 14 residues. Per germline, CDR1 SQVTM and CDR2 ANQGSEA. Trimming left V 5 bases short and J 1 base short, with 12 bases between. The CDR3 nucleotides read TGCAGCGTTTCAGGGGTCAGGTCCTACAATGAGCAGTTCTTC. The encoded protein is CSVSGVRSYNEQFF.

This clonotype was observed a single time. This chain links TRBV20-1 with TRBJ2-1; D may be TRBD2 (6 bases). The CDR3 runs to 14 residues. Looked up from germline, CDR1 is DFQATT and CDR2 is SNEGSKA (reference sequence). V lost 3 bases and J 3 bases, leaving 12 bases between the germline ends. Here the CDR3 reads CSARRGLNYNEQFF. The CDR3 nucleotides read TGCAGTGCTAGGCGGGGACTCAACTACAATGAGCAGTTCTTC.

The chain combines TRBV7-2 with TRBJ2-7; D is uncertain. Germline assignment: CDR1 SGHTA and CDR2 FQGNSA. With 5 bases removed from V and 2 bases from J, the gap between germline ends came to 13 bases. This CDR3 has 14 residues. The DNA for the CDR3 is TGTGCCAGCAGCCTAAGACTTACTGCCTACGAGCAGTACTTC. Translation gives CASSLRLTAYEQYF. Complete variable domain (other parts from reference TRBV7-2 and TRBJ2-7): GAGVSQSPSNKVTEKGKDVELRCDPISGHTALYWYRQSLGQGLEFLIYFQGNSAPDKSGLPSDRFSAERTGGSVSTLTIQRTQQEDSAVYLCASSLRLTAYEQYFGPGTRLTVT.